This TCR beta chain was sequenced during a study of blood T cell repertoires in COVID-19 (dated by TCRdb to the early 2020s). About the full investigation: The collaborator samples originated in the United States, Italy and Spain and spanned the acute and convalescent phases of COVID-19. The prospective study material was composed of cDNA or gDNA derived from T cells, B-cell-depleted T cells, or PBMCs. The dataset comprised deeply sampled blood TCRbeta repertoires from subjects exposed to, actively infected with, or recovered from COVID-19. A freely available public database, intended as a resource for researchers studying the immune response to SARS-CoV-2, is where the repertoires were released. The samples were drawn from two sources: the first 160 participants of the ongoing ImmuneRACE study, and 1,000 to 1,500 subjects contributed by 6 global collaborators. A de-identified subject ID, COVID-19 status, age in years and sex were almost always included in the sample metadata. HLA class I and class II types, where available, came from metadata supplied by the sample provider rather than from assay-based typing. The study at large found these results: The quantity of clinical and demographic metadata differed by source and by participant and was supplied without curation.

The immunoSEQ Assay, a bias-controlled multiplex PCR, was used to amplify TCRbeta CDR3 regions from genomic DNA. Per the original workflow: Nucleated cell counts per sample were estimated from amplification of reference gene primers within the assay. To quantify the absolute abundance of each unique TCRbeta CDR3 rearrangement, sequence reads were collapsed and filtered. For each sample, productive Simpson clonality was calculated as the square root of Simpson's diversity index over productive rearrangements. TCRdb re-hosts the immuneACCESS table, in-frame sequences only. Its copies lack some clones; in the studies checked, an unresolved V gene accounts for under half of them, and the cause for the rest is not known. That table is the source of V, J and clone size, and D and trimming were worked out from the DNA. The sample includes some 250,000 clones, with about 89% observed a single time. The ten largest make up approximately 9% of the sample.

This clone was seen a single time. Its antigen specificity is not known. The input lacks base qualities; no much larger clone sits a single base away. For CDR1 and CDR2, the germline V gene lists MNHEY and SVGAGI. The trim is 6 bases for V and 2 bases for J, with a gap of 10 bases between the germline ends. Including cysteine and phenylalanine, the CDR3 has 14 amino acids. The entry retains the CDR3 DNA only, 42 bases that are in frame from base 1. Participants in the prospective study were aged about 18 to 95 years, lived in approximately 26 United States geographic areas, and enrolled through a virtual design. In the prospective study, participants were assigned to cohorts based on the clinical history participants reported in a screening survey and a study questionnaire. ImmuneRACE Cohort 3 recovered participants were defined by two consecutive negative NP/OP PCR tests, healthcare professional clearance, or symptom resolution. In the prospective study, mobile phlebotomists collected whole blood, serum and a nasopharyngeal or oropharyngeal swab from each participant. Additional blood draws and questionnaires over an approximately 2-month period could optionally be provided by prospective study participants. Before DNA extraction, prospective study blood samples were shipped either frozen or at room temperature.

This sequence was found in a man aged 35-49 years who had recovered from COVID-19. Sequencing was done on a sample of PBMCs or T cells enriched from blood (not recorded which). The rearranged segments are TRBV6-5 and TRBJ2-2; the best D guess is TRBD1, with 6 bases matching. The nucleotides are TGTGCCAGCAGGAACAGGGAAAACACCGGGGAGCTGTTTTTT. Its protein product is CASRNRENTGELFF.